This T cell receptor beta chain was identified during a study of control samples from healthy donors and cancer patients. Generated by immunoSEQ multiplex PCR, the TCRdb table keeps only in-frame clones and is missing some. Among approximately 150,000 clones listed, approximately 90% were seen once. The clonotype comes from a woman in her thirties in good health. The sample was blood.

Written as DNA, the CDR3 is TGTGCCAGCAGCTCCTGGGGGGGCCAAGATACGCAGTATTTT. This sequence encodes CASSSWGGQDTQYF. V is TRBV5-5 and J is TRBJ2-3; D perhaps matches TRBD2 (7 bases). The germline V gene has CDR1 SGHKS and CDR2 YYEKEE (reference sequence). The CDR3 is made up of 14 amino acids. V was cut by 3 bases and J by 5 bases, with 13 bases left in between. The full variable domain, its missing parts supplied by reference TRBV5-5 and TRBJ2-3, is DAGVTQSPTHLIKTRGQQVTLRCSPISGHKSVSWYQQVLGQGPQFIFQYYEKEERGRGNFPDRFSARQFPNYSSELNVNALLLGDSALYLCASSSWGGQDTQYFGPGTRLTVL.